This passage covers 12 T cell receptor beta chains from one sample sequenced in a study of CD8 T cells in ankylosing spondylitis. The study's findings and limits: What appeared characteristic of ankylosing spondylitis blood was a TCR beta motif of several highly homologous variants.

Their antigens remain unidentified. TCRdb ran MiXCR on the 5' RACE reads and lists one entry per CDR3 protein. The sample has roughly 470,000 distinct CDR3 sequences; about 25% are singletons. The sample comprised blood, either unsorted or a sorted T cell fraction (not recorded which). The receptors were sampled from a male donor with ankylosing spondylitis.

The chain recombines TRBV20-1 with TRBJ2-7, with 9 bases matching TRBD1. J gave up 5 bases and V 5 bases, and 7 bases lay outside the gene matches. This CDR3 is built from 13 residues. Germline V gene lookup returns CDR1 DFQATT and CDR2 SNEGSKA (reference sequence). CDR3 amino acids: CSASDRGDNEQYF. The CDR3 DNA sequence: TGCAGTGCTTCCGACAGGGGGGACAACGAGCAGTACTTC.

In its sample, this clonotype was seen a few times. This rearrangement joins TRBV11-2 to TRBJ2-5; the D gene is possibly TRBD2 (6 bases). CDR1 and CDR2 from the germline V gene are SGHAT and FQNNGV. V dropped 4 bases and J dropped 2 bases, with 14 bases sitting between them. This CDR3 comprises 15 residues. CDR3 region: CASSSVDSGQETQYF. CDR3 DNA sequence: TGTGCCAGCAGCTCCGTCGACAGCGGGCAAGAGACCCAGTACTTC.

This sequence joins TRBV6-2 or TRBV6-3 and TRBJ2-3; no definite D call. CDR1 and CDR2 (germline): MNHEY, SVGEGT. The V gene lost 0 bases and the J gene lost 6 bases, with 10 bases spanning the gap. The CDR3 spans 14 residues. CDR3 nucleotide sequence: TGTGCCAGCAGTTACTCTGGAACCCGCGATACGCAGTATTTT. Protein sequence: CASSYSGTRDTQYF.

This clonotype was seen a handful of times. V is TRBV3-1 and J is TRBJ2-1, with 10 bases aligning to TRBD1. The CDR3 spans 14 residues. Germline V gene sequence: CDR1 LGHDT, CDR2 YNNKEL (reference sequence). The V segment lost 3 bases and the J segment 8 bases; nucleotides outside the gene matches: 4. The CDR3 coding sequence is TGTGCCAGCAGCCACCTCGGGACAGGGGATGAGCAGTTCTTC. Translated: CASSHLGTGDEQFF.

The CDR3 protein is CASSLGGGKTYEQYF. The CDR3, as DNA: TGTGCCAGCAGCTTAGGTGGCGGAAAGACCTACGAGCAGTACTTC. V is TRBV7-2 and J is TRBJ2-7, with D unclear. Germline V lookup: CDR1 SGHTA, CDR2 FQGNSA. There are 15 residues in the CDR3. V dropped 1 base and J dropped 2 bases, with 12 bases sitting between them.

This clonotype was detected once. This sequence joins TRBV7-8 and TRBJ2-5, with D perhaps assigned TRBD1 or TRBD2 (5 bases each). The CDR3 is 16 amino acids. V dropped 5 bases and J dropped 5 bases, with 21 bases sitting between them. Germline V gives CDR1 SGHVS, CDR2 FQNEAQ. The CDR3 DNA reads TGTGCCAGCAGCAGGCAGGAAGGGGCAGAGGGGGAGACCCAGTACTTC. This encodes CASSRQEGAEGETQYF. Together with reference TRBV7-8 and TRBJ2-5, the CDR3 gives the full variable domain: GAGVSQSPRYKVAKRGQDVALRCDPISGHVSLFWYQQALGQGPEFLTYFQNEAQLDKSGLPSDRFFAERPEGSVSTLKIQRTQQEDSAVYLCASSRQEGAEGETQYFGPGTRLLVL.

V and J are TRBV3-1 and TRBJ2-3; D could derive from TRBD1 or TRBD2 (5 bases each). Trimming took off 4 bases at V and 4 bases at J, with 12 bases between the two ends. The germline CDR1 and CDR2 sequences are LGHDT and YNNKEL (reference sequence). The CDR3 runs 14 residues. The CDR3 DNA is TGTGCCAGCAGCCGACTCGGGGCCCCAGATACGCAGTATTTT. The encoded protein is CASSRLGAPDTQYF.

This sequence joins TRBV2 and TRBJ2-3, with D unresolved. Between the trimmed V and J ends, which lost 3 bases and 4 bases, there was a span of 5 bases. CDR3 length: 12 amino acids. Germline V gene sequence: CDR1 SNHLY, CDR2 FYNNEI. The CDR3, as DNA: TGTGCCAGCAGTGAGCAGGCAGATACGCAGTATTTT. This sequence encodes CASSEQADTQYF.

This chain connects TRBV30 to TRBJ2-5, with D tentatively TRBD2 (5 bases). Deletions cut 2 bases from V and 4 bases from J, with 14 bases between. The CDR3 extends over 14 amino acids. The V gene's germline CDR1 is GTSNPN and CDR2 SVGIG (reference sequence). The CDR3 sequence is CAWSRTTMRETQYF. Written as DNA, the CDR3 is TGTGCCTGGAGTCGAACGACTATGAGAGAGACCCAGTACTTC. Looking up the rest from reference TRBV30 and TRBJ2-5 gives the full variable domain: SQTIHQWPATLVQPVGSPLSLECTVEGTSNPNLYWYRQAAGRGLQLLFYSVGIGQISSEVPQNLSASRPQDRQFILSSKKLLLSDSGFYLCAWSRTTMRETQYFGPGTRLLVL.

The chain links TRBV5-1 to TRBJ2-2; TRBD2 might be the D (6 bases). V lost 3 bases to trimming and J lost 4 bases, with 13 bases between them. The CDR3 extends over 15 amino acids. The V gene's germline CDR1 is SGHRS and CDR2 YFSETQ. CDR3 coding DNA: TGCGCCAGCAGCTGGAGGACTACCCGCACCGGGGAGCTGTTTTTT. Amino acid sequence: CASSWRTTRTGELFF.

This clonotype was observed a few times. V usage is TRBV18 and J usage is TRBJ1-3; the match to TRBD1 covers 9 bases. CDR3 length: 16 residues. Trimming cost V 3 bases and J 4 bases; bases outside gene matches: 7. Per germline, CDR1 KGHSH and CDR2 LQKENI. CDR3 sequence: CASSPPGQGLGNTIYF. CDR3 coding DNA: TGTGCCAGCTCACCCCCGGGACAGGGATTAGGAAACACCATATATTTT.

This sequence joins TRBV29-1 and TRBJ2-7, with D possibly matching TRBD2 (5 bases). The CDR3 totals 14 residues. CDR1 is SQVTM, CDR2 ANQGSEA, per germline. The V gene lost 4 bases and the J gene lost 5 bases, with 18 bases spanning the gap. CDR3 DNA sequence: TGCAGCGTTGCCTACGGGGTTAGTAAGGACGAGCAGTACTTC. Translated: CSVAYGVSKDEQYF.